This T cell receptor beta chain was captured by sequencing in a study of cytotoxic CD8 clonotypes in ibrutinib-treated CLL. About the research overall: Responses: approximately 24 partial, 2 complete; after median roughly 68 months, roughly 15 stayed remitted, around twelve progressed.

The CDR3 is 12 amino acids. Germline-derived CDR1 and CDR2 are SGHTA and FQGNSA. With 6 bases clipped from V and 12 bases from J, the junction kept 5 bases outside the gene matches. With sequencing, the targeted depth ranged from 1 in 200,000 to 1 in 1 million T cells. Data came from immunoSEQ multiplex PCR; TCRdb stores just in-frame clones and leaves some out. The table includes around 200,000 clones, about three quarters detected once. The V and J genes are TRBV7-2 and TRBJ2-1; 10 bases fit TRBD2. The source material was PBMCs, sampled after 12 months of ibrutinib treatment. The TCR was taken from a human donor with chronic lymphocytic leukemia. CDR3 in amino acids: CASSQLAGGQFF. The CDR3 DNA sequence: TGTGCCAGCAGTCAATTAGCGGGAGGGCAGTTCTTC.